A single sample gave rise to the 30 T cell receptor beta chains below, sequenced in a study of OX40 agonist ivuxolimab in advanced cancers. Sequencing used immunoSEQ multiplex PCR; TCRdb keeps in-frame clones, though not all of them. Here the sample spans around 79,000 clones, about nine tenths being singletons. The source was CD4+ or CD8+ T cells sorted from blood, collected in a trial of the OX40 agonist ivuxolimab. The source of these receptors is an adult with an advanced solid tumor such as melanoma, head and neck, liver or kidney cancer.

This clone was recorded a few times. This rearrangement joins TRBV5-1 to TRBJ1-2; no definite D call. Trimming cost V 0 bases and J 6 bases, with 6 bases left between them. The CDR3 spans 12 residues. Germline lookup yields CDR1 SGHRS and CDR2 YFSETQ. The CDR3 bases are TGCGCCAGCAGCTTGGATGCGGATGGCTACACCTTC. Translating it yields CASSLDADGYTF.

J is TRBJ2-3 and V is TRBV5-1, with 9 bases aligning to TRBD1. The CDR3 covers 15 residues. Germline CDR1 reads SGHRS; CDR2 reads YFSETQ. V was pared by 4 bases and J by 2 bases, with 5 bases of the junction left unmatched. Written as DNA, the CDR3 is TGCGCCAGCAGCCTCGGGACAGGGATCACAGATACGCAGTATTTT. The encoded protein is CASSLGTGITDTQYF.

The chain carries TRBV2 and TRBJ1-3; D perhaps matches TRBD1 (6 bases). Between the trimmed V and J ends, which lost 2 bases and 0 bases, there was a span of 11 bases. Germline CDR1 and CDR2: SNHLY and FYNNEI. The CDR3 sequence is 16 residues long. The CDR3 bases are TGTGCCAGCAGTGAACAGGGGTCCCCCTCTGGAAACACCATATATTTT. Protein product: CASSEQGSPSGNTIYF.

This rearrangement joins TRBV7-3 to TRBJ1-6; D gene uncertain. This CDR3 is built from 13 residues. Germline V gene lookup returns CDR1 SGHTA and CDR2 FQGTGA. Trimming shortened V by 5 bases and J by 7 bases, and 9 bases separated the two germline ends. CDR3 amino acids: CASSPGVNSPLHF. Here the CDR3 DNA reads TGTGCCAGCAGCCCTGGGGTGAATTCACCCCTCCACTTT. The complete variable domain, with remaining parts taken from reference TRBV7-3 and TRBJ1-6, reads GAGVSQTPSNKVTEKGKYVELRCDPISGHTALYWYRQSLGQGPEFLIYFQGTGAADDSGLPNDRFFAVRPEGSVSTLKIQRTERGDSAVYLCASSPGVNSPLHFGNGTRLTVT.

V gene TRBV7-9 combines with J gene TRBJ1-5; D might be TRBD1 (5 bases). The CDR3 contains 18 residues. Per germline, CDR1 SEHNR and CDR2 FQNEAQ (reference sequence). Trimming left V 4 bases short and J 0 bases short, with 19 bases between. The CDR3 region is CASSSDLGGTDSNQPQHF. The CDR3 coding sequence is TGTGCCAGCAGCTCTGACTTGGGGGGGACCGATAGCAATCAGCCCCAGCATTTT. The full variable domain, its missing parts supplied by reference TRBV7-9 and TRBJ1-5, is DTGVSQNPRHKITKRGQNVTFRCDPISEHNRLYWYRQTLGQGPEFLTYFQNEAQLEKSRLLSDRFSAERPKGSFSTLEIQRTEQGDSAMYLCASSSDLGGTDSNQPQHFGDGTRLSIL.

The chain combines TRBV30 with TRBJ2-2, with D unresolved. From germline, CDR1 is GTSNPN and CDR2 SVGIG (reference sequence). The CDR3 is 11 residues long. Trimming cost V 5 bases and J 8 bases, with 9 bases left between them. This chain's CDR3 is CAWSWEGELFF. DNA of the CDR3: TGTGCCTGGTCCTGGGAAGGGGAGCTGTTTTTT.

The chain carries TRBV5-6 and TRBJ2-7; TRBD1 agrees at 9 bases. The V segment lost 4 bases and the J segment 7 bases; nucleotides outside the gene matches: 15. The V gene's germline CDR1 is SGHDT and CDR2 YYEEEE. This CDR3 contains 16 residues. In DNA, the CDR3 is TGTGCCAGCAGCCCGCTCCCCGGGACAGGGAATAGTGAGCAGTACTTC. This codes for CASSPLPGTGNSEQYF.

The V and J genes are TRBV11-2 and TRBJ1-1, with D perhaps TRBD1 (6 bases). V lost 5 bases, J lost 6 bases, and 13 bases lay in between. Germline V gives CDR1 SGHAT, CDR2 FQNNGV. This CDR3 is built from 13 residues. The chain's CDR3 is CASSTQGGAEAFF. DNA of the CDR3: TGTGCCAGCAGCACACAGGGAGGAGCTGAAGCTTTCTTT.

The chain couples TRBV30 to TRBJ1-5, with TRBD1 matching over 7 bases. The V gene's germline CDR1 is GTSNPN and CDR2 SVGIG (reference sequence). Losses at the gene ends were 2 bases for V and 6 bases for J; bases not matched to a gene: 4. The CDR3 is 13 residues long. The DNA of the CDR3 is TGTGCCTGGAGTACGAAGGGGGCTCAGCCCCAGCATTTT. This encodes CAWSTKGAQPQHF.

CDR3: CASGDGETQYF. As DNA, the CDR3 is TGCGCCAGCGGGGATGGGGAGACCCAGTACTTC. The rearrangement joins TRBV5-1 to TRBJ2-5, with unresolved D. The ends were cut back, 7 bases at V and 5 bases at J, with 9 bases in the middle. CDR1 and CDR2 (germline): SGHRS, YFSETQ. CDR3 length: 11 residues. Filled out from reference TRBV5-1 and TRBJ2-5, the complete variable domain reads KAGVTQTPRYLIKTRGQQVTLSCSPISGHRSVSWYQQTPGQGLQFLFEYFSETQRNKGNFPGRFSGRQFSNSRSEMNVSTLELGDSALYLCASGDGETQYFGPGTRLLVL.

The chain couples TRBV2 to TRBJ2-5; unclear D gene. Germline lookup yields CDR1 SNHLY and CDR2 FYNNEI. V lost 2 bases and J lost 2, with 12 bases in between. CDR3 length equals 15 residues. For the CDR3, the DNA is TGTGCCAGCAGTGAAAATGAGTCTAGACAAGAGACCCAGTACTTC. This codes for CASSENESRQETQYF. Based on the CDR3 plus reference TRBV2 and TRBJ2-5, the full variable domain is EPEVTQTPSHQVTQMGQEVILRCVPISNHLYFYWYRQILGQKVEFLVSFYNNEISEKSEIFDDQFSVERPDGSNFTLKIRSTKLEDSAMYFCASSENESRQETQYFGPGTRLLVL.

The rearrangement joins TRBV6-5 to TRBJ2-7, with D possibly being TRBD2 (5 bases). The CDR3 has 15 amino acids. Germline V CDR1 and CDR2: MNHEY, SVGAGI. The V gene lost 2 bases and the J gene lost 0 bases, with 11 bases spanning the gap. CDR3 loop: CASSYNRELSYEQYF. As DNA, the CDR3 is TGTGCCAGCAGTTACAATCGGGAACTCTCCTACGAGCAGTACTTC.

The chain employs TRBV6-1 and TRBJ2-1; D is undetermined. This CDR3 spans 14 amino acids. V dropped 6 bases and J dropped 6 bases, with 15 bases sitting between them. CDR1 is MNHNS and CDR2 is SASEGT in the germline V gene. The CDR3: CASRPRTDTNEQFF. CDR3 sequence (DNA): TGTGCCAGCAGGCCCAGGACGGATACCAATGAGCAGTTCTTC.

This clone was observed once. The V gene is TRBV14, the J gene TRBJ2-1, with 13 bases aligning to TRBD2. V lost 4 bases and J lost 3; bases outside the gene matches: 15. The CDR3 is made up of 20 amino acids. Germline CDR1 is SGHDN and CDR2 is FVKESK. The CDR3 DNA follows: TGTGCCAGCAGCCCTATAAAACTAGCGGGAGGGCCATTTATCTACAATGAGCAGTTCTTC. This translates into CASSPIKLAGGPFIYNEQFF.

Only one count was recorded for this clone. This chain joins TRBV4-1 and TRBJ2-6, with D tentatively TRBD1 (6 bases). Trimming took 1 base from V and 4 from J, leaving 11 bases between them. Germline V gene sequence: CDR1 MGHRA, CDR2 YSYEKL. CDR3 length: 16 amino acids. The CDR3 DNA follows: TGCGCCAGCAGCCAAGGGCCCCAGGGGGGGGCCAACGTCCTGACTTTC. It codes for CASSQGPQGGANVLTF.

The gene calls are TRBV11-1 and TRBJ2-5; TRBD2 might be the D (7 bases). The CDR3 length is 15 residues. V was shortened by 4 bases and J by 2 bases, with 14 bases between the two germline ends. Germline V gene data show CDR1 as SGHAT and CDR2 as FQDESV (reference sequence). In DNA form, the CDR3 reads TGTGCCAGCAGCTGGGGGCCTAGCGGACAAGAGACCCAGTACTTC. Protein: CASSWGPSGQETQYF.

The V and J genes are TRBV6-1 and TRBJ1-4; weak D call: TRBD1 (5 bases). CDR1 is MNHNS, CDR2 SASEGT, per germline. V lost 1 base to trimming and J lost 5 bases, with 8 bases between them. CDR3 length: 14 residues. CDR3 loop: CASSEGTKNEKLFF. The CDR3 DNA sequence: TGTGCCAGCAGTGAAGGGACAAAAAATGAAAAACTGTTTTTT.

The rearrangement joins TRBV13 to TRBJ2-1; 9 bases map to TRBD2. Per germline, CDR1 PRHDT and CDR2 FYEKMQ (reference sequence). The CDR3 extends over 15 amino acids. Trimming took 3 bases from V and 6 from J; bases not matched to a gene: 6. The CDR3 here is CASSFGLAIANEQFF. CDR3 DNA sequence: TGTGCCAGCAGCTTCGGACTAGCGATCGCCAATGAGCAGTTCTTC.

CDR3 protein: CASSPDGGTVGSEQFF. The CDR3 DNA reads as TGTGCCAGCAGCCCCGACGGGGGAACTGTAGGTTCGGAGCAGTTCTTC. The chain links TRBV4-2 to TRBJ2-1; the D gene is possibly TRBD2 (6 bases). This CDR3 is 16 amino acids long. Trimming cost V 4 bases and J 10 bases, with 23 bases left between them. Germline V gives CDR1 LGHNA, CDR2 YNFKEQ.

The DNA of the CDR3 is TGCGCCAGCAGCCAAGGGGTGACAGGGGGCTCATATGGCTACACCTTC. It yields the protein CASSQGVTGGSYGYTF. The chain has TRBV4-1 and TRBJ1-2; 10 bases map to TRBD1. Germline-derived CDR1 and CDR2 are MGHRA and YSYEKL. The CDR3 has 16 residues. V lost 1 base and J lost 5; bases outside the gene matches: 7.

In DNA form, the CDR3 reads TGCGCCAGCAGCTTAGGGACAGGGAACACCGGGGAGCTGTTTTTT. The encoded protein is CASSLGTGNTGELFF. The chain couples TRBV5-1 to TRBJ2-2; 8 bases are a match to TRBD1. Germline loops: CDR1 SGHRS, CDR2 YFSETQ. The CDR3 is 15 amino acids. V lost 2 bases to trimming and J lost 1 base; unmatched junction nucleotides: 1.

This clone has more than one count but fewer than ten. The V call is TRBV29-1, the J call TRBJ2-7; D gene unclear. Trimming pared 7 bases from V and 6 bases from J, leaving 13 bases between. This CDR3 comprises 11 residues. Germline lookup yields CDR1 SQVTM and CDR2 ANQGSEA. In DNA form, the CDR3 reads TGCAGCGCCAAAAGAGACTCCGAGCAGTACTTC. Translation: CSAKRDSEQYF.

The chain links TRBV7-2 to TRBJ2-4; the D gene is possibly TRBD2 (6 bases). CDR1 and CDR2 (germline): SGHTA, FQGNSA. CDR3 length equals 16 residues. V lost 5 bases, J lost 7 bases, and 21 bases lay in between. CDR3 in amino acids: CASSATTGSRGNIQYF. In DNA, the CDR3 is TGTGCCAGCAGCGCTACAACCGGGAGTCGGGGTAACATTCAGTACTTC.

V and J are TRBV12-5 and TRBJ2-1; 12 positions match TRBD1. V gave up 3 bases and J gave up 10 bases; unmatched junction bases: 4. The CDR3 is 14 amino acids. CDR1 and CDR2 (germline): LGHNT, FRNRAP. CDR3 loop: CASGFTGTGGEQFF. CDR3 bases: TGTGCTAGTGGTTTTACCGGGACAGGGGGCGAGCAGTTCTTC. The full variable domain, with the rest looked up from reference TRBV12-5 and TRBJ2-1, is DARVTQTPRHKVTEMGQEVTMRCQPILGHNTVFWYRQTMMQGLELLAYFRNRAPLDDSGMPKDRFSAEMPDATLATLKIQPSEPRDSAVYFCASGFTGTGGEQFFGPGTRLTVL.

The genes are TRBV5-4 and TRBJ2-3; 12 nucleotides match TRBD2. The CDR3 is 16 amino acids. Germline CDR1 is SGHNT and CDR2 is YYREEE (reference sequence). Germline trimming cut 3 bases from V and 0 bases from J; bases unmatched to any gene: 2. DNA of the CDR3: TGTGCCAGCAGCTCCGGGACTAGCGGGAGCACAGATACGCAGTATTTT. Translation gives CASSSGTSGSTDTQYF. The full variable domain, in which reference TRBV5-4 and TRBJ2-3 provide the parts outside the CDR3, is ETGVTQSPTHLIKTRGQQVTLRCSSQSGHNTVSWYQQALGQGPQFIFQYYREEENGRGNFPPRFSGLQFPNYSSELNVNALELDDSALYLCASSSGTSGSTDTQYFGPGTRLTVL.

The gene calls are TRBV6-1 and TRBJ1-1, with a possible D match to TRBD1 (6 bases). Germline assignment: CDR1 MNHNS and CDR2 SASEGT. Trimming left V 5 bases short and J 2 bases short, with 12 bases between. This CDR3 is 14 amino acids long. The DNA of the CDR3 is TGTGCCAGCAGTCCGACAGGTTTTAACACTGAAGCTTTCTTT. Its translation: CASSPTGFNTEAFF.

This chain joins TRBV7-8 and TRBJ1-4; D is undetermined. The CDR3 is 14 amino acids. V was pared by 5 bases and J by 0 bases, with 7 bases between. Germline V gene sequence: CDR1 SGHVS, CDR2 FQNEAQ. CDR3 nucleotide sequence: TGTGCCAGCAGCGGTCGGGCAACTAATGAAAAACTGTTTTTT. As protein: CASSGRATNEKLFF.

The V call is TRBV11-3, the J call TRBJ2-3; 14 nucleotides align to TRBD2. Germline V gene lookup returns CDR1 SGHNT and CDR2 YENEEA. V trimming: 3 bases; J trimming: 7 bases; junction bases outside the gene matches: 3. The CDR3 consists of 15 residues. CDR3 loop: CASSLGTSGSNTQYF. The CDR3, as DNA: TGTGCCAGCAGCTTGGGGACTAGCGGGAGTAATACGCAGTATTTT.

The table lists this clone with a count of one. V and J are TRBV11-2 and TRBJ2-2; TRBD2 agrees at 8 bases. With V trimmed by 5 bases and J by 5 bases, 13 bases remained unmatched. Germline loops: CDR1 SGHAT, CDR2 FQNNGV. This CDR3 has 17 amino acids. The CDR3 region has the DNA TGTGCCAGCAGCCCCGGAGGGGGACTAGGGGTGACCGGGGAGCTGTTTTTT. This sequence encodes CASSPGGGLGVTGELFF.

J is TRBJ2-7 and V is TRBV6-6; 14 positions agree with TRBD2. This CDR3 has 16 amino acids. The junction had 11 bases not matched to a gene; V was cut back by 7 bases and J by 6 bases. Germline V gene lookup returns CDR1 MNHNY and CDR2 SVGAGI (reference sequence). For the CDR3, the DNA is TGTGCCAGCACAATGACTAGCGGGAGGGCGGCTGGCGAGCAGTACTTC. This codes for CASTMTSGRAAGEQYF.